This TCR beta chain appears in the sequencing data of a study of blood T cell repertoires in COVID-19. Study information: Sources were T cells, B-cell-depleted T cells, or PBMCs; the material itself was cDNA or gDNA.

Some clones are missing from TCRdb's copy, which holds only in-frame ones; the method was immunoSEQ multiplex PCR. Found here are roughly 150,000 clones, about four fifths of them singletons; the top ten hold less than 4%. Participant age was about 18 to 100 years, and participants resided in about two dozen US areas. Assignments of participants to cohorts depended upon their own reported clinical history. Recovered participants had two consecutive negative NP/OP PCR tests, healthcare professional clearance, or symptom resolution. Material for sequencing was PBMCs or T cells enriched from blood (not recorded which). The TCR originated in a woman aged 60-70 years who had recovered from COVID-19.

This CDR3 reads CASKQGQNNEQFF. CDR3 DNA sequence: TGCGCCAGCAAACAGGGTCAGAACAATGAGCAGTTCTTC. The chain carries TRBV5-1 and TRBJ2-1, with D possibly TRBD1 on 6 matching bases. CDR1 is SGHRS and CDR2 is YFSETQ in the germline V gene. The CDR3 contains 13 residues. V lost 6 bases and J 5 bases, leaving 12 bases between the germline ends.